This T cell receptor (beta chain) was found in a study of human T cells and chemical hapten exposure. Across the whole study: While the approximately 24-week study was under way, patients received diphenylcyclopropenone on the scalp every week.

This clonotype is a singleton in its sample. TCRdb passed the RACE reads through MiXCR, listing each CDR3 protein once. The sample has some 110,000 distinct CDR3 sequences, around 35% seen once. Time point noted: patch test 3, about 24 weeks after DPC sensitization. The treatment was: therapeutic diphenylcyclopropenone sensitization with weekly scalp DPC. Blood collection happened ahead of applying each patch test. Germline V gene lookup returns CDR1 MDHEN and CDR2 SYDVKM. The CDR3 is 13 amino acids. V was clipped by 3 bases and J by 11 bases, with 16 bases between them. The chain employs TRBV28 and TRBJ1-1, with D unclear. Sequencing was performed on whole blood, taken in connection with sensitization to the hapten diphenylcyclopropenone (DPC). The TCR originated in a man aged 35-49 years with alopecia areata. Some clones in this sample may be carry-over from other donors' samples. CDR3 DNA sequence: TGTGCCAGCAGTTTGGAGGCTTCAATTCTTGCTTTCTTT. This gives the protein CASSLEASILAFF.